This passage covers 3 T cell receptor beta chains from one sample sequenced in a study of blood T cell repertoires in COVID-19. Sequencing was performed with immunoSEQ multiplex PCR; in TCRdb, only in-frame clones are kept and a portion is missing. This sample has about 240,000 clones, with around 86% found just once. Sequencing was carried out using PBMCs or T cells enriched from blood (not recorded which). The origin of the receptors is a woman in her forties with acute COVID-19.

This chain uses TRBV5-5 with TRBJ1-2; TRBD1 might be the D (6 bases). V was clipped by 4 bases and J by 2 bases, with 15 bases between them. This CDR3 is 15 amino acids long. Germline lookup yields CDR1 SGHKS and CDR2 YYEKEE (reference sequence). CDR3 DNA sequence: TGTGCCAGCAGCGGTGAATGGGGGCGGAACTATGGCTACACCTTC. Protein product: CASSGEWGRNYGYTF.

The chain recombines TRBV27 with TRBJ2-7; possibly TRBD1 for D (6 bases). The CDR3 contains 13 residues. Germline V gives CDR1 MNHEY, CDR2 SMNVEV (reference sequence). Trimming cost V 2 bases and J 4 bases, with 9 bases left between them. The CDR3 here is CASSLNREYEQYF. As DNA, the CDR3 is TGTGCCAGCAGTTTAAACAGGGAGTACGAGCAGTACTTC.

The V gene is TRBV5-1, the J gene TRBJ2-5; D is unclear. The CDR3 extends over 13 amino acids. The V gene's germline CDR1 is SGHRS and CDR2 YFSETQ. V lost 0 bases and J lost 5, with 8 bases in between. CDR3 protein: CASSLGVLETQYF. In nucleotides, the CDR3 is TGCGCCAGCAGCTTGGGAGTGCTGGAGACCCAGTACTTC.